These 18 T cell receptor beta chains came from one sample sequenced in a study of CD8 T cells in ankylosing spondylitis. TCRdb itself ran the 5' RACE reads through MiXCR, one entry per CDR3 protein. The sample contains about 360,000 distinct CDR3 sequences, roughly 14% of which appear only once. The sequencing sample was made of blood, either unsorted or a sorted T cell fraction (not recorded which). Receptor source: a male donor with ankylosing spondylitis or in good health (not recorded which).

The chain links TRBV6-2 or TRBV6-3 to TRBJ2-4, with D tentatively TRBD2 (6 bases). CDR1 and CDR2 (germline): MNHEY, SVGEGT. The CDR3 extends over 14 amino acids. V was pared by 4 bases and J by 9 bases, with 16 bases between. The CDR3 reads CASSSADAGSIQYF. DNA of the CDR3: TGTGCCAGCAGTTCCGCAGATGCGGGAAGCATTCAGTACTTC.

This clonotype was seen only a few times. This rearrangement joins TRBV20-1 to TRBJ1-2; D is unclear. Germline V CDR1 and CDR2: DFQATT, SNEGSKA (reference sequence). The CDR3 spans 14 residues. V was shortened by 1 base and J by 4 bases, with 13 bases between the two germline ends. The CDR3 DNA sequence: TGCAGTGCTAGAGCTGCCGACGGTAGCTATGGCTACACCTTC. It is translated as CSARAADGSYGYTF.

The rearrangement links TRBV29-1 to TRBJ2-1, with D uncertain. V lost 1 base, J lost 3 bases, and 1 base lay in between. This CDR3 region has 11 residues. CDR1 and CDR2 (germline): SQVTM, ANQGSEA. The CDR3, as DNA: TGCAGCGTTGAAGTCTACAATGAGCAGTTCTTC. Amino acids: CSVEVYNEQFF.

Only a few counts were recorded for this clonotype. The V call is TRBV20-1, the J call TRBJ2-3; 11 nucleotides agree with TRBD1. CDR3 length equals 16 residues. Germline V gives CDR1 DFQATT, CDR2 SNEGSKA (reference sequence). V gave up 1 base and J gave up 3 bases; unmatched junction bases: 6. The CDR3 nucleotides read TGCAGTGCTAGAGGATTAGGACAGGGGGCGACAGATACGCAGTATTTT. Its translation is CSARGLGQGATDTQYF.

The J gene is TRBJ2-5, the V gene TRBV9; TRBD1 aligns across 11 bases. The J segment lost 5 bases and the V segment lost 4 bases, leaving 10 bases of the junction unmatched. Germline CDR1 reads SGDLS; CDR2 reads YYNGEE. The CDR3 covers 16 residues. For the CDR3, the DNA is TGTGCCAGCAGCCCCTCCGGACAGGGGGCGCGTGAGACCCAGTACTTC. Its translation: CASSPSGQGARETQYF.

CDR3 bases: TGTGCCAGCAGTCCCTTGCGGGACAGTAACTCACCCCTCCACTTT. Translated, it gives CASSPLRDSNSPLHF. The V gene is TRBV14, the J gene TRBJ1-6; 7 nucleotides agree with TRBD1. Germline-derived CDR1 and CDR2 are SGHDN and FVKESK. V lost 6 bases, J lost 10 bases, and 12 bases stayed unmatched. The CDR3 consists of 15 residues.

The chain combines TRBV3-1 with TRBJ1-2; 7 bases map to TRBD1. CDR3 length: 15 amino acids. V lost 5 bases and J lost 2; bases outside the gene matches: 8. CDR1 LGHDT and CDR2 YNNKEL come from the germline V gene (reference sequence). CDR3 region: CASSAYGTDNYGYTF. The CDR3 nucleotides read TGTGCCAGCAGCGCGTATGGGACAGACAACTATGGCTACACCTTC.

The sample holds a few counts of this clonotype. The chain carries TRBV12-3 or TRBV12-4 and TRBJ2-7; D gene ambiguous. The CDR3 is made up of 14 amino acids. The ends were cut back, 6 bases at V and 4 bases at J, with 16 bases in the middle. The CDR3 sequence: CASSGRNQGYEQYF. CDR3 DNA sequence: TGTGCCAGCAGCGGCCGGAATCAAGGTTACGAGCAGTACTTC.

A few counts support this clonotype. The gene calls are TRBV4-1 and TRBJ2-3; D might be TRBD2 (6 bases). The CDR3 is 15 residues long. Germline V gives CDR1 MGHRA, CDR2 YSYEKL. V lost 0 bases and J 5 bases, leaving 12 bases between the germline ends. CDR3 bases: TGCGCCAGCAGCCAAGATGGGGGGATGGGAGATACGCAGTATTTT. The encoded protein is CASSQDGGMGDTQYF.

The V call is TRBV29-1, the J call TRBJ1-6; TRBD1 agrees at 8 bases. The CDR3 is 13 amino acids. Germline V CDR1 and CDR2: SQVTM, ANQGSEA. Trimming cost V 5 bases and J 10 bases; bases outside gene matches: 7. CDR3 region: CSVLDRGTSPLHF. The DNA of the CDR3 is TGCAGCGTTCTTGACAGGGGAACATCACCCCTCCACTTT.

This clonotype was seen more than once but under ten times. The CDR3 DNA reads as TGCGCCAGCAGCCAAGAAGATCCCCGTATTAGGGGGGCGAAGGCCTACGAGCAGTACTTC. As protein: CASSQEDPRIRGAKAYEQYF. The chain recombines TRBV4-1 with TRBJ2-7; D is possibly TRBD1 or TRBD2 (6 bases each). The CDR3 sequence is 20 residues long. The V end was cut by 0 bases, the J end by 2 bases, with 26 bases between. Germline V gives CDR1 MGHRA, CDR2 YSYEKL.

This clonotype was seen a few times. Mismatch with germline at one junction end may stem from a read error. This rearrangement joins TRBV12-3 or TRBV12-4 to TRBJ2-3; maybe TRBD2 (6 bases). The CDR3 loop spans 11 amino acids. The CDR3 loop is CASSLGAGRHF. The CDR3 DNA reads TGTGCCAGCAGTTTAGGCGCGGGACGGCATTTT.

This chain uses TRBV5-1 with TRBJ2-1; D uncertain. The CDR3 is made up of 12 amino acids. The germline V gene encodes CDR1 SGHRS and CDR2 YFSETQ. Trimming pared 6 bases from V and 6 bases from J, leaving 10 bases between. CDR3 region: CASNGQFNEQFF. The DNA of the CDR3 is TGCGCCAGCAACGGGCAGTTCAATGAGCAGTTCTTC.

This clonotype was counted a few times. This chain joins TRBV7-9 and TRBJ2-3, with a possible D match to TRBD2 (5 bases). The CDR3 covers 15 residues. Trimming left V 2 bases short and J 5 bases short, with 14 bases between. In germline, CDR1 is SEHNR, CDR2 FQNEAQ (reference sequence). As DNA, the CDR3 is TGTGCCAGCAGCTTAAATGGGGTAGGAGGAGATACGCAGTATTTT. The encoded protein is CASSLNGVGGDTQYF.

The chain employs TRBV9 and TRBJ2-6, with a possible D match to TRBD1 (6 bases). Trimming took 0 bases from V and 0 from J, leaving 13 bases between them. This CDR3 contains 18 residues. CDR1 is SGDLS and CDR2 is YYNGEE in the germline V gene. The CDR3 here is CASSVEGDRSSGANVLTF. CDR3 sequence (DNA): TGTGCCAGCAGCGTAGAAGGAGACAGGAGCTCTGGGGCCAACGTCCTGACTTTC. The whole variable domain, remainder taken from reference TRBV9 and TRBJ2-6, is DSGVTQTPKHLITATGQRVTLRCSPRSGDLSVYWYQQSLDQGLQFLIQYYNGEERAKGNILERFSAQQFPDLHSELNLSSLELGDSALYFCASSVEGDRSSGANVLTFGAGSRLTVL.

The chain is built from TRBV11-2 and TRBJ1-2; the D gene is possibly TRBD1 (5 bases). The ends were cut back, 2 bases at V and 0 bases at J, with 10 bases in the middle. The length of the CDR3 is 15 residues. Germline assignment: CDR1 SGHAT and CDR2 FQNNGV. The CDR3 DNA reads as TGTGCCAGCAGCTTATCGGCAGGGCCTAACTATGGCTACACCTTC. Translated: CASSLSAGPNYGYTF.

The table lists this clonotype with a few counts. The gene calls are TRBV20-1 and TRBJ1-1; the match to TRBD1 covers 7 bases. The CDR3 contains 12 residues. Germline CDR1 is DFQATT and CDR2 is SNEGSKA (reference sequence). Trimming at V came to 3 bases and at J to 3 bases, leaving 1 base not matched to a gene. The DNA of the CDR3 is TGCAGTGCTAGTACAGGGGACACTGAAGCTTTCTTT. Its protein is CSASTGDTEAFF.

V usage is TRBV29-1 and J usage is TRBJ1-2; D gene ambiguous. The germline gives CDR1 SQVTM, CDR2 ANQGSEA. The CDR3 runs 14 residues. V was pared by 3 bases and J by 3 bases, with 14 bases between. Here the CDR3 reads CSVDIEGRYYGYTF. The CDR3 coding sequence is TGCAGCGTTGATATAGAAGGGAGATACTATGGCTACACCTTC.